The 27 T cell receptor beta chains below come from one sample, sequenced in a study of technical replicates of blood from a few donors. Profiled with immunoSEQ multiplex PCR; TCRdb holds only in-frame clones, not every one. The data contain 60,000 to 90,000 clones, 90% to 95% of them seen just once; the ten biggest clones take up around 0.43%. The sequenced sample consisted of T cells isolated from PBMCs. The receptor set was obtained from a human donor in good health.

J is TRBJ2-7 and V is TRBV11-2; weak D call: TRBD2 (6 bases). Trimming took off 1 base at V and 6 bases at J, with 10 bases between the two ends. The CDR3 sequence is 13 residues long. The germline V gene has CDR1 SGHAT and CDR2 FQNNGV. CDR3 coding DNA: TGTGCCAGCAGCTTAGCGGGAGATTTCGAGCAGTACTTC. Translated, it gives CASSLAGDFEQYF.

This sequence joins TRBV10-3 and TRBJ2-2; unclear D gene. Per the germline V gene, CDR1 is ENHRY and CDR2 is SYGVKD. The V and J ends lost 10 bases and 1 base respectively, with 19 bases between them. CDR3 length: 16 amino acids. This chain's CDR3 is CATGPPGAQNTGELFF. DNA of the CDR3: TGTGCCACGGGTCCTCCGGGTGCCCAGAACACCGGGGAGCTGTTTTTT.

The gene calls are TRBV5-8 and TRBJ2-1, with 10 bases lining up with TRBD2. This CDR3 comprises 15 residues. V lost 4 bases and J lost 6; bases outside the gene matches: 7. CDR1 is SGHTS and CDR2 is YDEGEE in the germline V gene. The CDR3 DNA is TGTGCCAGCAGCATACCGGGACTAGCGACCAATGAGCAGTTCTTC. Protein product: CASSIPGLATNEQFF.

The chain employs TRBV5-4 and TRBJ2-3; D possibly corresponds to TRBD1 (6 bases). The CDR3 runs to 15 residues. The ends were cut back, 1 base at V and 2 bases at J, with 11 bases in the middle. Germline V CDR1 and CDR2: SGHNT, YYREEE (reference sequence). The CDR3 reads CASSLSTGFTDTQYF. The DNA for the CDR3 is TGTGCCAGCAGCTTGAGTACAGGGTTCACAGATACGCAGTATTTT.

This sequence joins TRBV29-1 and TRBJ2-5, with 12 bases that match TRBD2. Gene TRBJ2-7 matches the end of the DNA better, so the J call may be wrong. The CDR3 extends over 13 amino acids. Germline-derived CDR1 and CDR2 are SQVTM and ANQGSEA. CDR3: CSGTSGTLYEQYF. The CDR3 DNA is TGCAGCGGGACTAGCGGGACCCTCTACGAGCAGTACTTC.

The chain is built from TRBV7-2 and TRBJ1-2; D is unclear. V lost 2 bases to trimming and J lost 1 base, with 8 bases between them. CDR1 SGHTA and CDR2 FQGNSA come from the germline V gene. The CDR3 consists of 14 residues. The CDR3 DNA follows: TGTGCCAGCAGCTTATTACAGAATAACTATGGCTACACCTTC. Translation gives CASSLLQNNYGYTF.

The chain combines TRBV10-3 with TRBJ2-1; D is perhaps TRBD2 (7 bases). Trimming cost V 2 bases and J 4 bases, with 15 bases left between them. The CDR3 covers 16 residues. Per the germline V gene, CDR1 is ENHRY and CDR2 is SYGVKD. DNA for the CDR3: TGTGCCATCAGTGAGAGGAGCGGGACAACGTACAATGAGCAGTTCTTC. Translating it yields CAISERSGTTYNEQFF.

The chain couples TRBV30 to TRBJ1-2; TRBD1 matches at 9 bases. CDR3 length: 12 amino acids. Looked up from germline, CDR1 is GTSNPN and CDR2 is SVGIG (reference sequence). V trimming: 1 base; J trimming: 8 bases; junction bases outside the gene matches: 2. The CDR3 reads CAWSGTGVGYTF. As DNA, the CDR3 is TGTGCCTGGAGTGGGACAGGGGTCGGCTACACCTTC.

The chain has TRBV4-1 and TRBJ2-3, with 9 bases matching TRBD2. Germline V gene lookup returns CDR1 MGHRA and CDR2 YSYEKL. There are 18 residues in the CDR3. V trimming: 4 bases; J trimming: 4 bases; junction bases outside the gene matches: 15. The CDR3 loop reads CASSPAGTLAGRADTQYF. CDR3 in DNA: TGCGCCAGCAGCCCCGCCGGGACCCTAGCGGGAAGGGCAGATACGCAGTATTTT.

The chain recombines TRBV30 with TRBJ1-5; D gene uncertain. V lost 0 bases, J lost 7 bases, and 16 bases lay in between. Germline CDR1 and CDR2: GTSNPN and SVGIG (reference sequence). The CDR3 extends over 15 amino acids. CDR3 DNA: TGTGCCTGGAGTGTACATCCCCTGTCTTCCCAGCCCCAGCATTTT. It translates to CAWSVHPLSSQPQHF. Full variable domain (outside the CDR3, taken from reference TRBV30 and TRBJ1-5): SQTIHQWPATLVQPVGSPLSLECTVEGTSNPNLYWYRQAAGRGLQLLFYSVGIGQISSEVPQNLSASRPQDRQFILSSKKLLLSDSGFYLCAWSVHPLSSQPQHFGDGTRLSIL.

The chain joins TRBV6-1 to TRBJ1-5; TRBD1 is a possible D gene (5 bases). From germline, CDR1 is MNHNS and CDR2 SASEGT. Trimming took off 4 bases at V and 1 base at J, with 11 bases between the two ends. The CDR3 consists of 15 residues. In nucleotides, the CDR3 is TGTGCCAGCAGTGGTCAGGGTATAAGCAATCAGCCCCAGCATTTT. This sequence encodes CASSGQGISNQPQHF.

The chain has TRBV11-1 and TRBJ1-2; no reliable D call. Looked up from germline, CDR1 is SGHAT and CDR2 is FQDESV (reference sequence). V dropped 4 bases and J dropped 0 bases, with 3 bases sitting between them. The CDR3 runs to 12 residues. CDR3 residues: CASSSTNYGYTF. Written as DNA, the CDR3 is TGTGCCAGCAGCTCTACTAACTATGGCTACACCTTC.

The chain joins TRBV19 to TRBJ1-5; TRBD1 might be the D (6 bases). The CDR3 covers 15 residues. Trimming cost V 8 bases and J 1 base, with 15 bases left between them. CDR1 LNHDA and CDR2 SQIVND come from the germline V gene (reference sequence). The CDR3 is CASGEGGRSNQPQHF. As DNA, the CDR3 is TGTGCCAGTGGCGAGGGGGGGCGGAGCAATCAGCCCCAGCATTTT.

CDR3: CASSQVAGWGETQYF. The CDR3 coding sequence is TGCGCCAGCAGCCAAGTTGCAGGGTGGGGAGAGACCCAGTACTTC. The chain employs TRBV4-3 and TRBJ2-5, with a possible D match to TRBD1 (5 bases). The CDR3 contains 15 residues. Germline V CDR1 and CDR2: LGHNA, YSLEER. The V end lost 1 base, the J end lost 4 bases, and 13 bases lay between the germline ends.

The CDR3 here is CASQEGVSYTF. The CDR3 coding sequence is TGTGCCAGTCAAGAGGGCGTAAGCTACACCTTC. The rearrangement uses TRBV19 and TRBJ1-2; D not resolved. Per the germline V gene, CDR1 is LNHDA and CDR2 is SQIVND (reference sequence). The CDR3 contains 11 residues. The V end was cut by 8 bases, the J end by 9 bases, with 13 bases between.

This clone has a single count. Written as DNA, the CDR3 is TGCAGCGCCAAAACAGGGGGGGACACTGAAGCTTTCTTT. It encodes CSAKTGGDTEAFF. The chain joins TRBV29-1 to TRBJ1-1; 8 positions agree with TRBD1. Germline assignment: CDR1 SQVTM and CDR2 ANQGSEA. This CDR3 spans 13 amino acids. V dropped 7 bases and J dropped 3; count of bases not matched to a gene: 7.

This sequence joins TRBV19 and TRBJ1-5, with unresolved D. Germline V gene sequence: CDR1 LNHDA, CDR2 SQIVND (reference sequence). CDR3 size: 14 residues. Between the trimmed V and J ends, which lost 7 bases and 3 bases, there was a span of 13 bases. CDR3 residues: CASIGEALNQPQHF. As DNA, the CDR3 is TGTGCCAGTATTGGAGAGGCCCTCAATCAGCCCCAGCATTTT.

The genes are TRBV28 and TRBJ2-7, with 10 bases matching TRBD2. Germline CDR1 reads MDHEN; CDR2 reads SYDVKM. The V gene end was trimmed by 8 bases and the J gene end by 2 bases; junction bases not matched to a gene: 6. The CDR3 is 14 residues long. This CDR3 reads CASRTGLAAYEQYF. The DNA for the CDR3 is TGTGCCAGCCGTACCGGACTAGCGGCCTACGAGCAGTACTTC.

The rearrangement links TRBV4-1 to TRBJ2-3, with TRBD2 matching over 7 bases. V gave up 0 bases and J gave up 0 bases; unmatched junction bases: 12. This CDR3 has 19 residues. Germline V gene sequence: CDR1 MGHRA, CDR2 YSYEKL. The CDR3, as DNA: TGCGCCAGCAGCCAAGATAGCCTAGCGGACCTTCTTAGCACAGATACGCAGTATTTT. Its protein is CASSQDSLADLLSTDTQYF.

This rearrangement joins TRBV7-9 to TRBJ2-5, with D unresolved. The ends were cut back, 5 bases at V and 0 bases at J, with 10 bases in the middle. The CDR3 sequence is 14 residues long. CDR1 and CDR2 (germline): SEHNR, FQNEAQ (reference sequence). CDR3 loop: CASSLDLYQETQYF. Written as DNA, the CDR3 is TGTGCCAGCAGCCTAGACTTGTACCAAGAGACCCAGTACTTC.

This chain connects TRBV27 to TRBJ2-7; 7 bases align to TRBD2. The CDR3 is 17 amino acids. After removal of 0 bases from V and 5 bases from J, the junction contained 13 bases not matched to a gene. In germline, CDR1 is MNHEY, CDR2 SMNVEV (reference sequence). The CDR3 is CASSLSQRREIRDEQYF. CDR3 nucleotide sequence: TGTGCCAGCAGTTTATCCCAACGGCGGGAGATCAGGGACGAGCAGTACTTC.

Here the CDR3 reads CASSEAGRGEKLFF. CDR3 nucleotide sequence: TGTGCCAGCAGTGAAGCGGGGAGGGGGGAAAAACTGTTTTTT. The chain employs TRBV2 and TRBJ1-4, with D possibly matching TRBD1 (6 bases). The germline V and J ends were trimmed by 0 bases and 8 bases, with 10 bases remaining between them. The length of the CDR3 is 14 residues. Germline values: CDR1 SNHLY, CDR2 FYNNEI.

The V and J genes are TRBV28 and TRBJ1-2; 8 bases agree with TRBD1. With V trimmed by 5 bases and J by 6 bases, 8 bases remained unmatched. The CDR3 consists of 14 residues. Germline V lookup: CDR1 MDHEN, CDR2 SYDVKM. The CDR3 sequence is CASSTGWTGNGYTF. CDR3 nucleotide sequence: TGTGCCAGCAGTACGGGGTGGACAGGGAATGGCTACACCTTC.

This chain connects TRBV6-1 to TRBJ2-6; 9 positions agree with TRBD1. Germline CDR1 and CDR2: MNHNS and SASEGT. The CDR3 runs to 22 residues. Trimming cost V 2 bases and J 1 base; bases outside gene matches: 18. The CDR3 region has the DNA TGTGCCAGCAGTGAAAAATTAGACCTAGGGGACAGGGTTTCTTCTGGGGCCAACGTCCTGACTTTC. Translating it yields CASSEKLDLGDRVSSGANVLTF.

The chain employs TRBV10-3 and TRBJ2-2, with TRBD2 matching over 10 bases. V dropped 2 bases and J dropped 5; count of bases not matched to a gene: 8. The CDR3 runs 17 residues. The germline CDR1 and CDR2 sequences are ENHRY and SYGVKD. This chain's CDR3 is CAISEELAGGWTGELFF. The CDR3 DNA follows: TGTGCCATCAGTGAGGAGTTAGCGGGAGGTTGGACCGGGGAGCTGTTTTTT.

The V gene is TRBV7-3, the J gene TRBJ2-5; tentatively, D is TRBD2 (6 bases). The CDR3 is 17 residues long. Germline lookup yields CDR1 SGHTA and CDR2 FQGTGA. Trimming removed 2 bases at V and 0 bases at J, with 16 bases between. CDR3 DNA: TGTGCCAGCAGCTTAGGAGTGTGGGGGGTAGACCAAGAGACCCAGTACTTC. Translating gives CASSLGVWGVDQETQYF.

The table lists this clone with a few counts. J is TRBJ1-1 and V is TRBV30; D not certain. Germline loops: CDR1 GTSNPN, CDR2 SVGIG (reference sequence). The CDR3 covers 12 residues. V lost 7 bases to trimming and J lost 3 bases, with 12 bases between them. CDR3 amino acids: CAFLLEYTEAFF. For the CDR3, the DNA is TGTGCCTTCCTCTTGGAGTACACTGAAGCTTTCTTT. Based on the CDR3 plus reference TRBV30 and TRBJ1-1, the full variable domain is SQTIHQWPATLVQPVGSPLSLECTVEGTSNPNLYWYRQAAGRGLQLLFYSVGIGQISSEVPQNLSASRPQDRQFILSSKKLLLSDSGFYLCAFLLEYTEAFFGQGTRLTVV.